The 8 T cell receptor beta chains listed next were all sequenced from one sample in a study of CD4+ T cells in melanoma. Method: immunoSEQ multiplex PCR; TCRdb's copy keeps in-frame clones and lacks some. The table records around 10,000 clones, approximately 68% of them present only once. The sample was cells from a culture (not recorded whether cultured in vitro). The receptors stem from a human donor with melanoma.

J is TRBJ1-4 and V is TRBV6-5; TRBD1 agrees at 7 bases. This CDR3 region has 14 residues. The ends lost 5 bases at V and 5 bases at J; junction bases unmatched: 5. From germline, CDR1 is MNHEY and CDR2 SVGAGI. The CDR3 DNA is TGTGCCAGCAGTCCTACAGGGGACAATGAAAAACTGTTTTTT. This encodes CASSPTGDNEKLFF.

This clone was counted once. The gene calls are TRBV6-6 and TRBJ1-2; 9 bases line up with TRBD1. Germline values: CDR1 MNHNY, CDR2 SVGAGI (reference sequence). The length of the CDR3 is 14 residues. V was pared by 4 bases and J by 8 bases, with 8 bases of the junction left unmatched. CDR3 region: CASSSAGTGSGYTF. The CDR3 DNA reads as TGTGCCAGCAGTTCTGCCGGGACAGGGAGCGGCTACACCTTC.

The chain employs TRBV9 and TRBJ1-6; 8 positions agree with TRBD1. Germline V gene sequence: CDR1 SGDLS, CDR2 YYNGEE. The V gene end was trimmed by 5 bases and the J gene end by 8 bases; junction bases not matched to a gene: 6. CDR3 size: 14 residues. This CDR3 reads CASSQTGVYSPLHF. DNA of the CDR3: TGTGCCAGCAGTCAGACAGGGGTTTATTCACCCCTCCACTTT.

V is TRBV2 and J is TRBJ1-1, with D unclear. Germline values: CDR1 SNHLY, CDR2 FYNNEI. V was shortened by 5 bases and J by 0 bases, with 7 bases between the two germline ends. The CDR3 contains 13 residues. The CDR3 DNA is TGTGCCAGCAGTCGTTTGCTGAACACTGAAGCTTTCTTT. Translated, it gives CASSRLLNTEAFF. The complete variable domain, with remaining parts taken from reference TRBV2 and TRBJ1-1, reads EPEVTQTPSHQVTQMGQEVILRCVPISNHLYFYWYRQILGQKVEFLVSFYNNEISEKSEIFDDQFSVERPDGSNFTLKIRSTKLEDSAMYFCASSRLLNTEAFFGQGTRLTVV.

The table lists this clone with a count of one. The J gene is TRBJ2-7, the V gene TRBV7-8; possibly TRBD1 for D (5 bases). The CDR3 runs to 14 residues. The germline V gene encodes CDR1 SGHVS and CDR2 FQNEAQ. The V end lost 5 bases, the J end lost 3 bases, and 14 bases lay between the germline ends. The CDR3 here is CASSLTAPRYEQYF. In DNA form, the CDR3 reads TGTGCCAGCAGCCTGACAGCCCCACGCTACGAGCAGTACTTC.

V and J are TRBV6-1 and TRBJ2-1; D not resolved. CDR1 and CDR2 from the germline V gene are MNHNS and SASEGT. Trimming removed 4 bases at V and 4 bases at J, with 5 bases between. There are 12 residues in the CDR3. The CDR3 region has the DNA TGTGCCAGCAGTGGTGGTTACAATGAGCAGTTCTTC. Amino acids: CASSGGYNEQFF.

This clone was observed once. The rearrangement joins TRBV27 to TRBJ2-7; D possibly corresponds to TRBD1 (6 bases). The CDR3 contains 15 residues. V gave up 6 bases and J gave up 2 bases, with 17 bases separating them. Germline V gene data show CDR1 as MNHEY and CDR2 as SMNVEV (reference sequence). The DNA of the CDR3 is TGTGCCAGCAGAGGAGCAGGGACACCTACCTACGAGCAGTACTTC. Encoded protein: CASRGAGTPTYEQYF.

The chain carries TRBV5-6 and TRBJ2-2; 7 bases are a match to TRBD2. The CDR3 sequence is 15 residues long. The germline gives CDR1 SGHDT, CDR2 YYEEEE. V lost 2 bases to trimming and J lost 3 bases; unmatched junction nucleotides: 4. CDR3 amino acids: CASSFGLVDTGELFF. In nucleotides, the CDR3 is TGTGCCAGCAGCTTTGGACTAGTCGACACCGGGGAGCTGTTTTTT.